The 16 T cell receptor beta chains reported below all come from one sample, sequenced in a study of early T cells in non-severe SARS-CoV-2 infection. Via MiXCR, TCRdb re-called the 5' RACE reads, giving one row per CDR3 protein. Among more than 30,000 distinct CDR3 sequences listed, 5.8% were seen once. What was sequenced was whole blood. These receptors came from an adult who was a healthcare worker with PCR-confirmed SARS-CoV-2 infection or an uninfected control (not recorded which).

V gene TRBV5-5 combines with J gene TRBJ2-1; the match to TRBD2 covers 7 bases. The CDR3 sequence is 12 residues long. The germline V gene encodes CDR1 SGHKS and CDR2 YYEKEE (reference sequence). V was clipped by 3 bases and J by 13 bases; unmatched bases: 7. CDR3 region: CASSSSPGLQFF. CDR3 coding DNA: TGTGCCAGCAGCTCATCCCCGGGACTACAGTTCTTC.

There are many counts of this clonotype. The chain recombines TRBV20-1 with TRBJ2-6; D is undetermined. This CDR3 is built from 16 residues. Germline CDR1 is DFQATT and CDR2 is SNEGSKA (reference sequence). Trimming took 5 bases from V and 0 from J, leaving 14 bases between them. CDR3 DNA sequence: TGCAGTGCTGGTCAGCGATCCCACTCTGGGGCCAACGTCCTGACTTTC. Residues: CSAGQRSHSGANVLTF.

Many counts were recorded for this clonotype. The chain links TRBV10-1 to TRBJ1-1; 8 positions match TRBD1. Germline V lookup: CDR1 WNHNN, CDR2 SYGVQD (reference sequence). The trim removed 4 bases at V and 6 bases at J, leaving 10 bases unmatched. The CDR3 consists of 15 residues. The CDR3 coding sequence is TGCGCCAGCAGTGTCCCTCGGACAGGGTACGCTGAAGCTTTCTTT. Its protein product is CASSVPRTGYAEAFF.

This clonotype showed up many times. In DNA form, the CDR3 reads TGTGCCAGCAGTGTGAGGGACACTGAAGCTTTCTTT. The encoded protein is CASSVRDTEAFF. The gene calls are TRBV2 and TRBJ1-1, with no clear D. V was cut by 4 bases and J by 3 bases, with 6 bases left in between. Germline assignment: CDR1 SNHLY and CDR2 FYNNEI. This CDR3 spans 12 amino acids. The full variable domain, in which reference TRBV2 and TRBJ1-1 provide the parts outside the CDR3, is EPEVTQTPSHQVTQMGQEVILRCVPISNHLYFYWYRQILGQKVEFLVSFYNNEISEKSEIFDDQFSVERPDGSNFTLKIRSTKLEDSAMYFCASSVRDTEAFFGQGTRLTVV.

This clonotype was counted between two and nine times. The chain has TRBV24-1 and TRBJ2-3; D perhaps matches TRBD2 (6 bases). Germline V gene lookup returns CDR1 KGHDR and CDR2 SFDVKD. There are 15 residues in the CDR3. Trimming removed 3 bases from V and 0 bases from J, with 9 bases in between. CDR3 loop: CATSDMAGSTDTQYF. The CDR3 DNA follows: TGTGCCACCAGTGATATGGCGGGAAGCACAGATACGCAGTATTTT.

The chain uses TRBV9 and TRBJ1-1, with 10 nucleotides matching TRBD1. The CDR3 spans 16 residues. V was pared by 4 bases and J by 0 bases, with 6 bases of the junction left unmatched. Germline values: CDR1 SGDLS, CDR2 YYNGEE. DNA for the CDR3: TGTGCCAGCAGCAAAGACAGGGGGCTAATGAACACTGAAGCTTTCTTT. This encodes CASSKDRGLMNTEAFF.

The J gene is TRBJ1-1, the V gene TRBV12-3 or TRBV12-4, with 7 bases lining up with TRBD1. This CDR3 region has 13 residues. V lost 5 bases to trimming and J lost 7 bases; unmatched junction nucleotides: 7. CDR3 in DNA: TGTGCCAGCAGTGATCGACAGGGAAGTGAAGCTTTCTTT. Translation: CASSDRQGSEAFF.

There are many counts of this clonotype. V is TRBV6-1 and J is TRBJ2-7; TRBD1 agrees at 9 bases. The CDR3 runs 16 residues. V trimming: 5 bases; J trimming: 5 bases; junction bases outside the gene matches: 13. Per the germline V gene, CDR1 is MNHNS and CDR2 is SASEGT. In DNA form, the CDR3 reads TGTGCCAGCAGTCCCTCTTCGGGACAGGGTTTCCACGAGCAGTACTTC. It yields the protein CASSPSSGQGFHEQYF.

In this sample, this clonotype turned up a few times. CDR3 region: CASSPGAANEQFF. The CDR3 coding sequence is TGTGCCAGCAGCCCGGGAGCGGCCAATGAGCAGTTCTTC. The chain recombines TRBV7-6 with TRBJ2-1; the D gene is possibly TRBD2 (6 bases). Germline assignment: CDR1 SGHVS and CDR2 FNYEAQ. The CDR3 loop spans 13 amino acids. Trimming stripped 5 bases from V and 6 bases from J, with 11 bases between.

The gene calls are TRBV20-1 and TRBJ2-5, with 10 bases identical to TRBD2. V shed 4 bases, J shed 6 bases, and the junction held 8 bases outside the gene matches. This CDR3 contains 14 residues. Per germline, CDR1 DFQATT and CDR2 SNEGSKA (reference sequence). As DNA, the CDR3 is TGCAGTGCTACTCGAGAGCGGGGGGGCCAGACCCAGTACTTC. This encodes CSATRERGGQTQYF.

This clonotype was detected ten times or more. This chain joins TRBV7-8 and TRBJ2-7; 9 positions agree with TRBD2. The germline V gene has CDR1 SGHVS and CDR2 FQNEAQ. The CDR3 covers 11 residues. CDR3 nucleotides: TGTGGTAGCGGGAGTAGGCACGAGCAGTACTTC. It yields the protein CGSGSRHEQYF.

The V gene is TRBV9, the J gene TRBJ2-7; D unclear. CDR3 length: 14 amino acids. Trimming took off 9 bases at V and 2 bases at J, with 18 bases between the two ends. Germline CDR1 and CDR2: SGDLS and YYNGEE. The CDR3 region is CATSVGDGTYEQYF. CDR3 sequence (DNA): TGTGCCACCTCCGTGGGCGACGGAACCTACGAGCAGTACTTC.

This clonotype showed up many times. The V call is TRBV9, the J call TRBJ1-6; no clear D. The length of the CDR3 is 12 residues. Trimming removed 4 bases from V and 6 bases from J, with 5 bases in between. CDR1 is SGDLS, CDR2 YYNGEE, per germline. This CDR3 reads CASSSSNSPLHF. CDR3 sequence (DNA): TGTGCCAGCAGCTCGAGTAATTCACCCCTCCACTTT.

This clonotype was counted at least ten times. This rearrangement joins TRBV20-1 to TRBJ2-7; D ambiguous. Germline CDR1 reads DFQATT; CDR2 reads SNEGSKA (reference sequence). This CDR3 contains 11 residues. With 6 bases removed from V and 4 bases from J, the gap between germline ends came to 10 bases. The CDR3 nucleotides are TGCAGTGCAAGAAGTGGGTACGAGCAGTACTTC. Translating it yields CSARSGYEQYF.

This chain joins TRBV12-5 and TRBJ2-1, with unresolved D. Trimming pared 3 bases from V and 10 bases from J, leaving 7 bases between. There are 11 residues in the CDR3. Germline assignment: CDR1 LGHNT and CDR2 FRNRAP. The CDR3 DNA follows: TGTGCTAGTGGTTTTCATGTGGAGCAGTTCTTC. It is translated as CASGFHVEQFF.

On this clonotype: A much larger clonotype is one base distant, so this may be a read error. The chain joins TRBV6-2 or TRBV6-3 to TRBJ1-5; TRBD1 matches at 11 bases. This CDR3 has 17 amino acids. J lost 3 bases, V lost 3 bases, and 7 bases had no gene match. Germline-derived CDR1 and CDR2 are MNHEY and SVGEGT. The CDR3 DNA reads as TGTGCCAGCAGTTATATCCGGACAGGGGGCATCAATCAGCCCCAGCATTTT. Encoded protein: CASSYIRTGGINQPQHF.